This T cell receptor beta chain is from a study of T cell responses to AZD1222 COVID-19 vaccine. The CDR3 extends over 14 amino acids. V lost 5 bases and J lost 9, with 14 bases in between. CDR1 and CDR2 (germline): SGHTA, FQGNSA. Sequencing was performed with immunoSEQ multiplex PCR; in TCRdb, only in-frame clones are kept and a portion is missing. Of more than 85,000 clones in the sample, approximately 87% are singletons; the top ten hold 2% to 3%. Whole-study findings and limits: None of the repertoires were sampled until the peak T cell response had passed. Unmutated regions of variants are reportedly targeted by nearly half of spike-specific TCRs. Across the whole spike, CD4 TCRs peaked at regions 160-218 and 743-854.

Turning to this clone: Its target is not known.

The receptor was isolated from an adult in good health. The specimen was peripheral blood, collected on day 0 of AZD1222 vaccination. The rearrangement links TRBV7-2 to TRBJ1-6; D remains unclear. The CDR3 DNA reads TGTGCCAGCAGCGGCTTCCTAGGTAGTTCACCCCTCCACTTT. It encodes CASSGFLGSSPLHF.